These 15 T cell receptor beta chains originate from one sample sequenced in a study of blood T cell repertoires in COVID-19. Assay used: immunoSEQ multiplex PCR; TCRdb lists only in-frame clones, some missing. This sample has 380,000 or so clones; about four fifths occur once, and the top ten carry 0.85% to 1.2%. Sequenced material: peripheral blood. All receptors come from a human donor with acute or convalescent COVID-19. The donor label of this sample is uncertain.

The chain combines TRBV7-9 with TRBJ2-5; maybe TRBD2 (6 bases). V lost 3 bases and J 4 bases, leaving 9 bases between the germline ends. Looked up from germline, CDR1 is SEHNR and CDR2 is FQNEAQ (reference sequence). CDR3 size: 13 residues. The chain's CDR3 is CASSLPGVETQYF. As DNA, the CDR3 is TGTGCCAGCAGCTTGCCGGGAGTAGAGACCCAGTACTTC.

The chain links TRBV14 to TRBJ2-1; 10 nucleotides match TRBD2. Germline V CDR1 and CDR2: SGHDN, FVKESK. Trimming cost V 2 bases and J 8 bases; bases outside gene matches: 6. The CDR3 has 15 residues. The CDR3 here is CASSQFGLADHEQFF. The CDR3 DNA reads TGTGCCAGCAGCCAATTTGGACTAGCGGACCATGAGCAGTTCTTC.

This clone was seen a single time. The chain is built from TRBV5-1 and TRBJ1-2, with 10 bases matching TRBD1. The germline V gene has CDR1 SGHRS and CDR2 YFSETQ. J was trimmed by 2 bases and V by 2 bases; bases with no gene match: 3. The CDR3 is made up of 15 amino acids. The CDR3 sequence is CASSLGDRGNYGYTF. The CDR3 DNA is TGCGCCAGCAGCTTAGGGGACAGGGGCAACTATGGCTACACCTTC.

This chain joins TRBV18 and TRBJ1-2; D remains ambiguous. The germline CDR1 and CDR2 sequences are KGHSH and LQKENI. The V and J ends lost 1 base and 5 bases respectively, with 14 bases between them. This CDR3 has 15 residues. CDR3 sequence: CASSPQESPGYGYTF. In nucleotides, the CDR3 is TGTGCCAGCTCACCACAGGAATCCCCAGGTTATGGCTACACCTTC.

This chain connects TRBV27 to TRBJ1-2; 7 nucleotides match TRBD1. The CDR3 loop spans 13 amino acids. Trimming removed 6 bases from V and 8 bases from J; junction bases left unmatched: 9. Germline CDR1 is MNHEY and CDR2 is SMNVEV (reference sequence). CDR3 amino acids: CASSPTGAWGYTF. The CDR3 DNA reads as TGTGCCAGCAGCCCTACAGGGGCTTGGGGCTACACCTTC.

The chain links TRBV12-5 to TRBJ2-3, with D perhaps matching TRBD1 (5 bases). V lost 5 bases, J lost 4 bases, and 22 bases lay in between. CDR1 LGHNT and CDR2 FRNRAP come from the germline V gene. The CDR3 extends over 17 amino acids. For the CDR3, the DNA is TGTGCTAGTGGTCCTACCTCAGGGTCGGGTTTTGCAGATACGCAGTATTTT. It is translated as CASGPTSGSGFADTQYF.

The genes are TRBV5-1 and TRBJ1-1; 7 positions agree with TRBD1. Germline assignment: CDR1 SGHRS and CDR2 YFSETQ. V lost 4 bases and J lost 1; bases outside the gene matches: 4. The CDR3 has 14 residues. CDR3 sequence: CASSTGTANTEAFF. For the CDR3, the DNA is TGCGCCAGCAGCACCGGGACAGCGAACACTGAAGCTTTCTTT. Supplemented by reference TRBV5-1 and TRBJ1-1, the full variable domain reads KAGVTQTPRYLIKTRGQQVTLSCSPISGHRSVSWYQQTPGQGLQFLFEYFSETQRNKGNFPGRFSGRQFSNSRSEMNVSTLELGDSALYLCASSTGTANTEAFFGQGTRLTVV.

In the case of this clone: The sample contains more than one DNA sequence encoding this CDR3. V is TRBV6-5 and J is TRBJ2-6; D remains unclear. The CDR3 has 14 residues. From germline, CDR1 is MNHEY and CDR2 SVGAGI. V was pared by 6 bases and J by 0 bases, with 6 bases between. This CDR3 is CASSPGSGANVLTF. In DNA, the CDR3 is TGTGCCAGCAGCCCAGGCTCTGGGGCCAACGTCCTGACTTTC.

This chain links TRBV29-1 with TRBJ2-1, with TRBD2 matching over 9 bases. Germline values: CDR1 SQVTM, CDR2 ANQGSEA. Germline trimming cut 7 bases from V and 4 bases from J; bases unmatched to any gene: 8. The CDR3 sequence is 14 residues long. For the CDR3, the DNA is TGCAGCGCAGAGCGGGAGGTGGAATACAATGAGCAGTTCTTC. Translation: CSAEREVEYNEQFF.

This rearrangement joins TRBV7-6 to TRBJ2-6, with a possible D match to TRBD2 (5 bases). From germline, CDR1 is SGHVS and CDR2 FNYEAQ. Trimming took 6 bases from V and 2 from J, leaving 14 bases between them. This CDR3 has 16 residues. Here the CDR3 DNA reads TGTGCCAGCAGTCGGCTTCCCGGGGCTGGGGCCAACGTCCTGACTTTC. Translation: CASSRLPGAGANVLTF.

The rearrangement links TRBV5-1 to TRBJ2-2, with 12 bases that match TRBD2. The CDR3 sequence is 14 residues long. The germline gives CDR1 SGHRS, CDR2 YFSETQ. V dropped 3 bases and J dropped 7; count of bases not matched to a gene: 1. CDR3 amino acids: CASSWTSGNGELFF. As DNA, the CDR3 is TGCGCCAGCAGCTGGACTAGCGGGAACGGGGAGCTGTTTTTT.

This clone showed up just once. The chain joins TRBV27 to TRBJ2-2; D remains ambiguous. The germline V gene has CDR1 MNHEY and CDR2 SMNVEV (reference sequence). V dropped 6 bases and J dropped 5 bases, with 7 bases sitting between them. The CDR3 is 12 amino acids. The CDR3 protein is CASRTTTGELFF. CDR3 DNA sequence: TGTGCCAGCAGGACAACGACCGGGGAGCTGTTTTTT.

The chain links TRBV30 to TRBJ2-2, with D maybe TRBD2 (6 bases). CDR1 is GTSNPN, CDR2 SVGIG, per germline (reference sequence). The V and J ends lost 5 bases and 7 bases respectively, with 11 bases between them. This CDR3 is built from 12 residues. The CDR3 sequence is CAWSASDGELFF. The CDR3 coding sequence is TGTGCCTGGTCAGCTAGCGACGGGGAGCTGTTTTTT.

V is TRBV7-8 and J is TRBJ1-2; a weak D match, TRBD1 (5 bases). The CDR3 extends over 13 amino acids. Trimming took 2 bases from V and 4 from J, leaving 8 bases between them. The germline CDR1 and CDR2 sequences are SGHVS and FQNEAQ. The chain's CDR3 is CASSLQGTYGYTF. Here the CDR3 DNA reads TGTGCCAGCAGCTTACAGGGCACCTATGGCTACACCTTC.

The J gene is TRBJ1-3, the V gene TRBV7-9, with 7 positions matching TRBD1. The germline gives CDR1 SEHNR, CDR2 FQNEAQ (reference sequence). The CDR3 has 14 amino acids. J gave up 5 bases and V 5 bases, and 6 bases lay outside the gene matches. The chain's CDR3 is CASSPPGQRNTIYF. CDR3 DNA sequence: TGTGCCAGCAGCCCCCCGGGACAGCGAAACACCATATATTTT.